This T cell receptor (beta chain) was retrieved from a study of blood T cell repertoires in COVID-19 (dated by TCRdb to about 2020). Study-level background: Samples covering the acute and convalescent phases of COVID-19 were provided by collaborators in the United States, Italy and Spain. The repertoires were made available in a free public database intended to serve as a resource for research on the immune response to SARS-CoV-2. The prospective study material was composed of cDNA or gDNA derived from T cells, B-cell-depleted T cells, or PBMCs. A de-identified subject ID, COVID-19 status, age in years and sex were almost always included in the sample metadata. Deeply sampled blood TCRbeta repertoires from subjects exposed to, actively infected with, or recovered from COVID-19 were included in the dataset. The samples were drawn from the first 160 participants of the ongoing ImmuneRACE study and from 1,254 subjects provided by 6 global collaborators. Where available, HLA class I and class II types were taken from metadata supplied by the sample provider and were not determined by assay-based typing.

This clone was recorded once. Its antigen is not yet known. No base quality information exists; no much larger clone differs at one position. The CDR3 starts with the cysteine, ends with the phenylalanine, and has 13 residues. Only the CDR3 portion is preserved as DNA: 39 bases, with reading frame beginning at the first base. The germline V gene (reference sequence) supplies CDR1 LNHDA and CDR2 SQIVND. A distance of 11 bases separates the germline ends of V and J, which lose 5 bases and 4 bases respectively. Whole blood was collected in K2EDTA tubes by collaborating institutions according to the institutions' own protocols. For TCRbeta analysis, collaborators shipped samples in one of three forms: frozen whole blood, isolated PBMCs, or DNA extracted from either of those sample types. Paper-wide results and their limitations: How much clinical and demographic metadata was included differed by source and by participant, and the metadata was provided uncurated.

The immunoSEQ Assay, a bias-controlled multiplex PCR, was used to amplify TCRbeta CDR3 regions from genomic DNA. As for the authors' bioinformatics: The number of nucleated cells in each sample was estimated from the amplification of reference gene primers within the assay. Sequence reads were collapsed and filtered to measure the absolute abundance of every unique TCRbeta CDR3 rearrangement. For each sample, productive Simpson clonality was calculated as the square root of Simpson's diversity index across productive rearrangements. What TCRdb holds here is the immuneACCESS table cut down to in-frame rearrangements. Part of the clones is not present; checked against another copy, under half of the missing clones reflect an unresolved V gene, and the others are unexplained. The D gene and trimming were derived from the DNA, and the V and J assignments and clone size from that table. Recorded for this sample are around 200,000 clones; around 83% of them occurred a single time. Jointly, the top ten make up more than 6.5% of the sample.

The sequenced material came from peripheral blood. Rearrangement joined TRBV19 to TRBJ1-1; confidence is insufficient to name the D gene. The sequence came from a man aged 40-49 years with active or convalescent COVID-19. The CDR3 protein is CASSDPGSTEAFF. The nucleotides are TGTGCCAGTAGTGACCCGGGGTCCACTGAAGCTTTCTTT.